Each of the 12 T cell receptor beta chains below was sequenced from the same sample in a study of blood T cells in healthy people across ages. Primed by a sample-barcoded 5' primer and a J-beta primer mix, a second PCR proceeded for 7 to 11 cycles. Using its own MiXCR run on the 5' RACE reads, TCRdb lists one record per CDR3 protein. The sample shows 1.5 million to 1.8 million distinct CDR3 sequences, approximately 39% of them seen only once. The sequenced sample was blood. These receptors all stem from a woman under 30 in good health.

The chain carries TRBV7-9 and TRBJ2-2; D remains ambiguous. Germline V CDR1 and CDR2: SEHNR, FQNEAQ (reference sequence). Trimming took 5 bases from V and 2 from J, leaving 6 bases between them. The CDR3 has 13 amino acids. DNA of the CDR3: TGTGCCAGCAGCCGCAAAAACACCGGGGAGCTGTTTTTT. It is translated as CASSRKNTGELFF.

This clonotype has a handful of counts. The chain is built from TRBV7-2 and TRBJ1-2, with D possibly TRBD1 on 6 matching bases. Germline-derived CDR1 and CDR2 are SGHTA and FQGNSA. CDR3 size: 14 residues. V lost 1 base to trimming and J lost 6 bases, with 12 bases between them. CDR3 sequence: CASSLGTGTNGYTF. CDR3 in DNA: TGTGCCAGCAGCTTAGGTACAGGGACGAATGGCTACACCTTC.

The chain has TRBV15 and TRBJ1-1; D call uncertain. The length of the CDR3 is 15 residues. The V and J ends lost 0 bases and 3 bases respectively, with 11 bases between them. Germline V lookup: CDR1 LNHNV, CDR2 YYDKDF (reference sequence). As DNA, the CDR3 is TGTGCCACCAGCAGAGATATCGCTGGCGACACTGAAGCTTTCTTT. Its translation is CATSRDIAGDTEAFF.

The V and J genes are TRBV9 and TRBJ2-2; 14 bases map to TRBD2. Germline assignment: CDR1 SGDLS and CDR2 YYNGEE. The CDR3 length is 16 residues. With V trimmed by 3 bases and J by 4 bases, 2 bases remained unmatched. The CDR3 DNA reads as TGTGCCAGCAGCGGACTAGCGGGGGGGTTCACCGGGGAGCTGTTTTTT. As protein: CASSGLAGGFTGELFF.

V usage is TRBV4-1 and J usage is TRBJ1-1; D unclear. The CDR3 sequence is 15 residues long. Germline assignment: CDR1 MGHRA and CDR2 YSYEKL. With 4 bases removed from V and 4 bases from J, the gap between germline ends came to 16 bases. The CDR3 protein is CASSLKALGSTEAFF. The CDR3 bases are TGCGCCAGCAGCCTTAAAGCCCTGGGTTCCACTGAAGCTTTCTTT.

The sample holds a few counts of this clonotype. The chain employs TRBV28 and TRBJ1-2; 7 bases agree with TRBD1. CDR1 is MDHEN, CDR2 SYDVKM, per germline. This CDR3 spans 16 amino acids. With V trimmed by 6 bases and J by 4 bases, 14 bases remained unmatched. The DNA for the CDR3 is TGTGCCAGCAGCCCTCCTCTCCTGACAGGGACCTATGGCTACACCTTC. It is translated as CASSPPLLTGTYGYTF.

In its sample, this clonotype was seen a few times. The J gene is TRBJ2-5, the V gene TRBV7-2; a possible D gene is TRBD1 (5 bases). Germline values: CDR1 SGHTA, CDR2 FQGNSA. CDR3 size: 15 residues. V lost 1 base and J 4 bases, leaving 13 bases between the germline ends. CDR3: CASSLEGARGETQYF. The DNA for the CDR3 is TGTGCCAGCAGCTTAGAAGGGGCTCGCGGAGAGACCCAGTACTTC.

This clonotype has only a few counts. The chain is built from TRBV20-1 and TRBJ1-4, with D perhaps matching TRBD1 (5 bases). Germline V CDR1 and CDR2: DFQATT, SNEGSKA (reference sequence). The CDR3 sequence is 11 residues long. The germline V and J ends were trimmed by 5 bases and 12 bases, with 13 bases remaining between them. CDR3 DNA sequence: TGCAGTGCTCCCCGGTGGGGGGAACTGTTTTTT. Amino acid sequence: CSAPRWGELFF.

This clonotype was counted a few times. The rearrangement links TRBV2 to TRBJ2-1, with a tentative D call TRBD2 (6 bases). V gave up 2 bases and J gave up 0 bases, with 8 bases separating them. The CDR3 covers 15 residues. Germline V gene data show CDR1 as SNHLY and CDR2 as FYNNEI. The CDR3 nucleotides are TGTGCCAGCAGTGAATTAGCGGTCTCCTACAATGAGCAGTTCTTC. Protein sequence: CASSELAVSYNEQFF.

J is TRBJ1-1 and V is TRBV4-1; D perhaps matches TRBD1 (5 bases). From germline, CDR1 is MGHRA and CDR2 YSYEKL. Trimming removed 6 bases at V and 0 bases at J, with 20 bases between. The CDR3 length is 17 residues. The CDR3 bases are TGCGCCAGCAGTCCCCCAGGGAGGCCACTCATGAACACTGAAGCTTTCTTT. This codes for CASSPPGRPLMNTEAFF.

CDR3 sequence: CASSAVLGGDTQYF. CDR3 nucleotide sequence: TGTGCCAGCAGCGCAGTCCTAGGGGGGGATACGCAGTATTTT. V is TRBV7-6 and J is TRBJ2-3; D possibly matches TRBD1 or TRBD2 (6 bases each). Germline V lookup: CDR1 SGHVS, CDR2 FNYEAQ. Trimming cost V 5 bases and J 6 bases, with 15 bases left between them. The CDR3 is 14 amino acids.

The chain is built from TRBV28 and TRBJ1-2; D not resolved. Trimming took off 2 bases at V and 8 bases at J, with 12 bases between the two ends. The V gene's germline CDR1 is MDHEN and CDR2 SYDVKM. There are 13 residues in the CDR3. The CDR3 protein is CASSLVSPPGYTF. DNA for the CDR3: TGTGCCAGCAGTTTAGTCTCACCTCCGGGCTACACCTTC.